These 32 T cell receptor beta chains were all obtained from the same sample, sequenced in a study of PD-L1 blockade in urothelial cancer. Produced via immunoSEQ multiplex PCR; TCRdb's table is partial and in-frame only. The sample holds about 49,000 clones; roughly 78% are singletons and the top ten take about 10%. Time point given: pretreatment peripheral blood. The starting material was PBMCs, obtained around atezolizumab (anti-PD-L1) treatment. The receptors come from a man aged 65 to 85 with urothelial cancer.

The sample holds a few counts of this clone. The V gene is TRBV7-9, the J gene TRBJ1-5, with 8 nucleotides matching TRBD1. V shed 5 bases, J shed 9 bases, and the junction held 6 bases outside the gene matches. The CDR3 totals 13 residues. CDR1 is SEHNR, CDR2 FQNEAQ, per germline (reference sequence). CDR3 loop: CASSETGGGPQHF. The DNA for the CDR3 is TGTGCCAGCAGCGAAACAGGGGGAGGGCCCCAGCATTTT.

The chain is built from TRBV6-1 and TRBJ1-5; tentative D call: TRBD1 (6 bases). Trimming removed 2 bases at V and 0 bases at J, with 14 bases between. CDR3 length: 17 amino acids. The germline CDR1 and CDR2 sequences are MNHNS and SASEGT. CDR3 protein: CASSERAGAISNQPQHF. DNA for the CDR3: TGTGCCAGCAGTGAACGGGCAGGGGCAATTAGCAATCAGCCCCAGCATTTT.

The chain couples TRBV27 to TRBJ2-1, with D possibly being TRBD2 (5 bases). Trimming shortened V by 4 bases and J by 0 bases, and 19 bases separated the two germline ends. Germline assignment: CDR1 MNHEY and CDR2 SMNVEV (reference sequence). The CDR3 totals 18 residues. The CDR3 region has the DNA TGTGCCAGCAGTTCCCCCTCCGGGGTGTCCCCCTCCTACAATGAGCAGTTCTTC. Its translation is CASSSPSGVSPSYNEQFF.

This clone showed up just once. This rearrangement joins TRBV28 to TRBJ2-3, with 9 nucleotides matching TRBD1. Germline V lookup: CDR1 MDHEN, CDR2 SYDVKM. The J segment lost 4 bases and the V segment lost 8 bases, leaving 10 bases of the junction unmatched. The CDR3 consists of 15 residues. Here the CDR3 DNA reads TGTGCCAGCCGCTCCGGGGGACAGGGTGCAGATACGCAGTATTTT. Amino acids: CASRSGGQGADTQYF.

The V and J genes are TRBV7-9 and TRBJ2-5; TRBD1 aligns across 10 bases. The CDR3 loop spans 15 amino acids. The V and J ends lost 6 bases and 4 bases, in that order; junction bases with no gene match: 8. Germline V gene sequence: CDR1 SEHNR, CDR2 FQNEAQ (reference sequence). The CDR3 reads CASSTGQGGRETQYF. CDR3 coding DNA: TGTGCCAGCAGTACCGGACAGGGGGGGAGAGAGACCCAGTACTTC.

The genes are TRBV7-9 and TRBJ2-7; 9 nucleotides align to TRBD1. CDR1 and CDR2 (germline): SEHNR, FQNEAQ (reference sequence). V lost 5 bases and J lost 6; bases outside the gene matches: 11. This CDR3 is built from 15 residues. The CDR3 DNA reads TGTGCCAGCAGCGGCGACAGGGGGGCAATGGTCGAGCAGTACTTC. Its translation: CASSGDRGAMVEQYF.

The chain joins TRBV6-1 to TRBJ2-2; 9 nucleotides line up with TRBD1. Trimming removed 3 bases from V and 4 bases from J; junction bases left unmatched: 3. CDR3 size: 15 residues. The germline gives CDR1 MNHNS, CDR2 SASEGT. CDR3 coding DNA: TGTGCCAGCAGTGAGACAGGGGGGAGCACCGGGGAGCTGTTTTTT. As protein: CASSETGGSTGELFF.

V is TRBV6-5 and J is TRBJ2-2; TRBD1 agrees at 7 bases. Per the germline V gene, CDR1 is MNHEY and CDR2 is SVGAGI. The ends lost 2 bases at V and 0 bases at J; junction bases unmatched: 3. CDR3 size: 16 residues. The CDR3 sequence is CASSYGTGANTGELFF. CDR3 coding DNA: TGTGCCAGCAGTTACGGTACAGGGGCGAACACCGGGGAGCTGTTTTTT.

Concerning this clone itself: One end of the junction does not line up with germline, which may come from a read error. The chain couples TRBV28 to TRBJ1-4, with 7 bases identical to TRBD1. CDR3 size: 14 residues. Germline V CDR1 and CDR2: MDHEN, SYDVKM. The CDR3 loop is CASCLPGGNEKLFF. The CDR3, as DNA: TGTGCCAGCTGTTTACCAGGGGGAAACGAAAAACTGTTTTTT.

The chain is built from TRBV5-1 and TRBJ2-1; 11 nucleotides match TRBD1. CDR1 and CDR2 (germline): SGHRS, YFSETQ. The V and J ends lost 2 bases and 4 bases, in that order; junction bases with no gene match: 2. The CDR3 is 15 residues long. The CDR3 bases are TGCGCCAGCAGCTTCGGACAGGGGGCTTACAATGAGCAGTTCTTC. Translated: CASSFGQGAYNEQFF.

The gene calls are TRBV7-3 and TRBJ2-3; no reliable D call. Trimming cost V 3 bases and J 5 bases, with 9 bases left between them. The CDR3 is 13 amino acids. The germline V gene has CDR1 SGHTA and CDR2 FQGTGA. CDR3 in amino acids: CASSFPSGDTQYF. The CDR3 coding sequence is TGTGCCAGCAGCTTCCCCTCGGGAGATACGCAGTATTTT.

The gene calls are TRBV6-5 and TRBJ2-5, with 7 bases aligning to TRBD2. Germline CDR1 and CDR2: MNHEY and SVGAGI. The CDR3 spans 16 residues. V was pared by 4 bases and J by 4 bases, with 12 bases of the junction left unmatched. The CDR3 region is CASSSLRGEGRETQYF. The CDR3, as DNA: TGTGCCAGCAGTTCCCTTCGTGGGGAGGGCCGAGAGACCCAGTACTTC.

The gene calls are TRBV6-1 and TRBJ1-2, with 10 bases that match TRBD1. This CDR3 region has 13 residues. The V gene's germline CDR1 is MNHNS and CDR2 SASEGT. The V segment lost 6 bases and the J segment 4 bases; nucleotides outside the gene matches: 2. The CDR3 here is CASSDRGPYGYTF. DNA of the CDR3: TGTGCCAGCAGCGACAGGGGGCCCTATGGCTACACCTTC.

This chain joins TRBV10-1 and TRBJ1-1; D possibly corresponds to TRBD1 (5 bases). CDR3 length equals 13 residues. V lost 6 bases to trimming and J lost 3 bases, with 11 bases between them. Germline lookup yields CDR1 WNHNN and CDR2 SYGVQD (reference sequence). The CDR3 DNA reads TGCGCCAGCAGACAGGATGGGGACACTGAAGCTTTCTTT. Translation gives CASRQDGDTEAFF.

The CDR3 is CASSLSGTGSYEQYF. The DNA for the CDR3 is TGTGCCAGCAGCTTAAGTGGGACAGGGAGCTACGAGCAGTACTTC. The chain combines TRBV11-1 with TRBJ2-7; 9 bases map to TRBD1. V lost 2 bases and J lost 3; bases outside the gene matches: 5. In germline, CDR1 is SGHAT, CDR2 FQDESV (reference sequence). The CDR3 consists of 15 residues.

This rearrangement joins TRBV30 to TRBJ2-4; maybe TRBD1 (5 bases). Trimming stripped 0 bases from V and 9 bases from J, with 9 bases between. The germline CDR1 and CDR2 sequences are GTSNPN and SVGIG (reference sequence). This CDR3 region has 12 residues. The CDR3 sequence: CAWSVRGAIQYF. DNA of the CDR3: TGTGCCTGGAGTGTACGTGGGGCCATTCAGTACTTC.

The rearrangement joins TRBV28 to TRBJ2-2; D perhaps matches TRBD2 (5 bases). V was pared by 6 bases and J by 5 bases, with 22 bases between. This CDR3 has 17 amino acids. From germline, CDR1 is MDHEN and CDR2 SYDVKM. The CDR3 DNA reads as TGTGCCAGCAGACCGTCCGGGGTAGCTCGTGGGACCGGGGAGCTGTTTTTT. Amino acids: CASRPSGVARGTGELFF. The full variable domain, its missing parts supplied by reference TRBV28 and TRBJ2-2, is DVKVTQSSRYLVKRTGEKVFLECVQDMDHENMFWYRQDPGLGLRLIYFSYDVKMKEKGDIPEGYSVSREKKERFSLILESASTNQTSMYLCASRPSGVARGTGELFFGEGSRLTVL.

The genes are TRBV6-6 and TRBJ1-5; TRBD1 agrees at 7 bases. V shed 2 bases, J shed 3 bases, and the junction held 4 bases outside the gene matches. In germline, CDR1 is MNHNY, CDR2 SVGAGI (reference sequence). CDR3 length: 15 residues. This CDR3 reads CASSYQGQPNQPQHF. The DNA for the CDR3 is TGTGCCAGCAGTTACCAGGGACAGCCCAATCAGCCCCAGCATTTT.

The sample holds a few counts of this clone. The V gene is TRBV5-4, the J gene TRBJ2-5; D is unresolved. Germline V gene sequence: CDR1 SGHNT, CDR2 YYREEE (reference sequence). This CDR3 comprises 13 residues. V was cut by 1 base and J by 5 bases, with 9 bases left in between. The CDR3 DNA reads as TGTGCCAGCAGCTTGTTTGGCTCGGAGACCCAGTACTTC. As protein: CASSLFGSETQYF.

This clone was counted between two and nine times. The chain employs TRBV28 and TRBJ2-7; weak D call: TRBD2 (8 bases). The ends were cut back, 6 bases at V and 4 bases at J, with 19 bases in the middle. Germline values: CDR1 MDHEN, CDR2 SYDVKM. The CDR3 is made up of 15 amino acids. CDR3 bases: TGTGCCAGCAGGTACCCGGGAGGGGGCGCGTACGAGCAGTACTTC. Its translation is CASRYPGGGAYEQYF.

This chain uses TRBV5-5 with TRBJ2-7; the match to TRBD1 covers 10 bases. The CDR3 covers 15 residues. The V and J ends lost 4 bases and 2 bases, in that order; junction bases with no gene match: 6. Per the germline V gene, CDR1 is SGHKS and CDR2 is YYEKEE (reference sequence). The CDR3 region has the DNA TGTGCCAGCAGCCAGGGACAGGGGACAACCTACGAGCAGTACTTC. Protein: CASSQGQGTTYEQYF.

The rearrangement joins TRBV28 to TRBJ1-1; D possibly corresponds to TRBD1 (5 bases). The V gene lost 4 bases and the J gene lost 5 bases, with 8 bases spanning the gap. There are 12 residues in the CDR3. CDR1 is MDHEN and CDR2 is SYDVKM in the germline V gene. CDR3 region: CASSWGETEAFF. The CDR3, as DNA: TGTGCCAGCAGTTGGGGCGAGACTGAAGCTTTCTTT.

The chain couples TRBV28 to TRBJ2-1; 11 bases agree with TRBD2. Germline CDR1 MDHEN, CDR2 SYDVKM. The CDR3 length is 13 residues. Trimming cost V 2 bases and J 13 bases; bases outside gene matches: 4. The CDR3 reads CASSLLAGGSQFF. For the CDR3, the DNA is TGTGCCAGCAGTTTACTAGCGGGAGGATCTCAGTTCTTC.

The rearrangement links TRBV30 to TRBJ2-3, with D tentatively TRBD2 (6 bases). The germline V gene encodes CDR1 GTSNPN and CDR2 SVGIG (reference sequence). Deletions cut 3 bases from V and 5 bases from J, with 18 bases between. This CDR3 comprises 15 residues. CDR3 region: CAWSDLGGAGDTQYF. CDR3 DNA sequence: TGTGCCTGGAGCGACTTGGGGGGAGCGGGAGATACGCAGTATTTT.

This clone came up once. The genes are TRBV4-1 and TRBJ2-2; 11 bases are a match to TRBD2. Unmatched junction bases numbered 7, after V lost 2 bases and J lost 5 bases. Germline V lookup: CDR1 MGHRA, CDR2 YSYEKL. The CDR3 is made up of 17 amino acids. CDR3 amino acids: CASSQLTSGTGTGELFF. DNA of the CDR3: TGCGCCAGCAGCCAATTGACTAGCGGGACAGGGACCGGGGAGCTGTTTTTT.

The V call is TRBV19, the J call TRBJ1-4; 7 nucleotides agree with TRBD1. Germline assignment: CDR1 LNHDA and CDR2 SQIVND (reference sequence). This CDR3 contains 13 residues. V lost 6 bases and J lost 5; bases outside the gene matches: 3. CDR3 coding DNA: TGTGCCAGTAGGGGACAGTCCAATGAAAAACTGTTTTTT. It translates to CASRGQSNEKLFF.

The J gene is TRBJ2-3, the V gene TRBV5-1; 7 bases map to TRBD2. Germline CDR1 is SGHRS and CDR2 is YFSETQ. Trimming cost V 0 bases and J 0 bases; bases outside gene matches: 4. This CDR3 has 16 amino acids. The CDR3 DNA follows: TGCGCCAGCAGCTTGGGCTCTAGCGGTAGCACAGATACGCAGTATTTT. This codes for CASSLGSSGSTDTQYF.

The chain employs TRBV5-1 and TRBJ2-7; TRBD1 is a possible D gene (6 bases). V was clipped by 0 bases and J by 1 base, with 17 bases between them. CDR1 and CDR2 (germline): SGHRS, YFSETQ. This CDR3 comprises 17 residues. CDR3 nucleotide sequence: TGCGCCAGCAGCTTGGGAGGGTGGAACAGGGCTTCCTACGAGCAGTACTTC. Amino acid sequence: CASSLGGWNRASYEQYF.

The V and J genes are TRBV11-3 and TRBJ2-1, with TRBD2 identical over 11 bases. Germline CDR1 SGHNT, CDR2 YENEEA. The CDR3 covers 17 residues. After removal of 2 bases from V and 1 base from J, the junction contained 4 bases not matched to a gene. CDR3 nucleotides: TGTGCCAGCAGCTTAAGTAGCGGGAGGGTATCCTACAATGAGCAGTTCTTC. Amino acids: CASSLSSGRVSYNEQFF.

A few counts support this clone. The DNA for the CDR3 is TGTGCCAGCAGCCGCAGGGGGCTTTTCGGAAACACCATATATTTT. Amino acid sequence: CASSRRGLFGNTIYF. V is TRBV14 and J is TRBJ1-3, with 8 positions matching TRBD1. The V gene's germline CDR1 is SGHDN and CDR2 FVKESK. Trimming removed 4 bases from V and 4 bases from J; junction bases left unmatched: 6. The CDR3 loop spans 15 amino acids.

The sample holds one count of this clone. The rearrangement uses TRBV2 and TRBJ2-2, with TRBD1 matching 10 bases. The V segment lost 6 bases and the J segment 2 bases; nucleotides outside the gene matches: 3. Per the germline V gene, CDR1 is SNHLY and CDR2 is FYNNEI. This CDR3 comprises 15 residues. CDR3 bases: TGTGCCAGCAGCTGGGACAGGGGAAACACCGGGGAGCTGTTTTTT. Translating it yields CASSWDRGNTGELFF.

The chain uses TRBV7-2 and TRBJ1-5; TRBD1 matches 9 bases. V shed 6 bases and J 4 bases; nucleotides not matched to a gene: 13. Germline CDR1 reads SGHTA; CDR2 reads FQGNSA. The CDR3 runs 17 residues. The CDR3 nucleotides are TGTGCCAGCAGTCTATATAGGGGGACAGGGATTAATCAGCCCCAGCATTTT. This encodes CASSLYRGTGINQPQHF.